The rows below give T cell receptor beta chains drawn from one sample of a study of blood T cell repertoires in COVID-19. Clones were read by immunoSEQ multiplex PCR, and TCRdb kept only the in-frame ones, dropping some. The data show some 130,000 clones, 85% seen once. Sequenced: peripheral blood. The receptors come from an elderly man with acute or convalescent COVID-19. CDR3s include the opening cysteine and the closing phenylalanine or tryptophan. The order of the fields is clone size, D gene, V gene, J gene, CDR3 protein, CDR3 DNA. A D gene is named only where the DNA matches it firmly. A row's size may be missing; if present it is once, few, many or a size class.

>once|TRBD1|TRBV6-5|TRBJ1-2
CASSFSGQGSGYTF
TGTGCCAGCAGTTTCTCCGGACAGGGTAGTGGCTACACCTTC
>once|.|TRBV5-1|TRBJ2-2
CASSLRQANTGELFF
TGCGCCAGCAGCCTCAGACAGGCGAACACCGGGGAGCTGTTTTTT
>.|.|TRBV21-1|TRBJ2-7
CASRLAGGEQYF
TGTGCCAGCAGACTAGCGGGAGGCGAGCAGTACTTC
>.|TRBD1|TRBV18|TRBJ2-7
CASSPPGQGASEQYF
TGTGCCAGCTCACCACCGGGACAGGGGGCATCCGAGCAGTACTTC
>.|TRBD1|TRBV6-5|TRBJ2-5
CASSGQWETQYF
TGTGCCAGCTCGGGACAGTGGGAGACCCAGTACTTC
>.|TRBD2|TRBV5-1|TRBJ2-3
CASSLGRGSSTDTQYF
TGCGCCAGCAGCTTGGGGCGGGGGAGTTCCACAGATACGCAGTATTTT
>.|TRBD1|TRBV5-6|TRBJ2-7
CASSPGTGAYEQYF
TGTGCCAGCAGCCCCGGGACAGGCGCGTACGAGCAGTACTTC
>.|.|TRBV5-8|TRBJ1-4
CASSLGARGMDEKLFF
TGTGCCAGCAGCTTGGGGGCCCGAGGGATGGACGAAAAACTGTTTTTT
>.|.|TRBV5-1|TRBJ1-3
CASSFGGYLGNTIYF
TGCGCCAGCAGCTTCGGGGGATATCTAGGAAACACCATATATTTT
>.|.|TRBV5-1|TRBJ2-5
CASSLGGTNQETQYF
TGCGCCAGCAGCTTGGGGGGGACAAACCAAGAGACCCAGTACTTC
>.|TRBD1|TRBV11-2|TRBJ2-2
CASSLDPRDRGYTGELFF
TGTGCCAGCAGCTTAGATCCCCGGGACAGAGGGTACACCGGGGAGCTGTTTTTT
>.|TRBD1|TRBV2|TRBJ2-3
CASSESYRGDTQYF
TGTGCCAGCAGTGAATCGTACAGGGGCGATACGCAGTATTTT
>.|TRBD2|TRBV5-1|TRBJ2-7
CASSFELAGPYEQYF
TGCGCCAGCAGCTTCGAACTAGCGGGGCCCTACGAGCAGTACTTC
>.|.|TRBV6-5|TRBJ2-7
CASTKTDRSYEQYF
TGTGCCAGCACCAAGACAGACAGATCCTACGAGCAGTACTTC
>once|TRBD2|TRBV30|TRBJ2-3
CAWSGTSGRTDTQYF
TGTGCCTGGAGTGGGACTAGCGGTCGCACAGATACGCAGTATTTT
>.|.|TRBV19|TRBJ2-6
CASSIVGGSGANVLTF
TGTGCCAGTAGTATAGTAGGGGGCTCTGGGGCCAACGTCCTGACTTTC
>few|.|TRBV12-3/TRBV12-4|TRBJ2-1
CASRGNNEQFF
TGTGCCAGCAGGGGCAACAATGAGCAGTTCTTC
>.|TRBD2|TRBV5-1|TRBJ2-5
CASSKQGSGGETQYF
TGCGCCAGCAGCAAACAGGGTAGCGGGGGGGAGACCCAGTACTTC
>.|.|TRBV7-2|TRBJ2-1
CASSLASSVGLEQFF
TGTGCCAGCAGCTTAGCGTCTAGCGTGGGGCTTGAGCAGTTCTTC
>once|TRBD1|TRBV19|TRBJ1-6
CASRPGQNSPLHF
TGTGCCAGTCGTCCGGGACAGAATTCACCCCTCCACTTT
>.|.|TRBV27|TRBJ2-7
CASSLGQSHEQYF
TGTGCCAGCAGTTTGGGCCAAAGCCACGAGCAGTACTTC
>.|TRBD2|TRBV27|TRBJ2-7
CASSGGDTYEQYF
TGTGCCAGCAGTGGGGGGGATACCTACGAGCAGTACTTC
>.|.|TRBV5-6|TRBJ1-1
CASSLRGTEAFF
TGTGCCAGCAGCTTAAGGGGGACAGAAGCTTTCTTT
>.|TRBD2|TRBV10-3|TRBJ2-5
CAISAGLAGGGETQYF
TGTGCCATCAGTGCTGGACTAGCGGGAGGGGGAGAGACCCAGTACTTC
>few|.|TRBV3-1/TRBV3-2|TRBJ1-1
CASSRRSEAFF
TGTGCCAGCAGCCGGCGGAGTGAAGCTTTCTTT
>.|.|TRBV29-1|TRBJ2-3
CSTTRGADTQYF
TGCAGCACGACCAGGGGGGCAGATACGCAGTATTTT
>.|TRBD1|TRBV30|TRBJ1-2
CAWSVATGGIGYTF
TGTGCCTGGAGTGTGGCGACAGGGGGCATAGGCTACACCTTC
>.|TRBD1|TRBV7-2|TRBJ1-5
CASSLAGQGEQPQHF
TGTGCCAGCAGCTTAGCAGGGCAGGGGGAACAGCCCCAGCATTTT
>.|.|TRBV18|TRBJ2-2
CASSPLGANTGELFF
TGTGCCAGCTCACCATTGGGGGCCAACACCGGGGAGCTGTTTTTT
>once|.|TRBV6-4|TRBJ1-2
CASSDSGTVPSGYTF
TGTGCCAGCAGTGACTCGGGGACTGTCCCTAGCGGCTACACCTTC
>.|.|TRBV18|TRBJ2-2
CASSLGAGNTGELFF
TGTGCCAGCTCATTAGGCGCAGGGAACACCGGGGAGCTGTTTTTT
>once|TRBD1|TRBV13|TRBJ2-7
CASSPPPGQGYEQYF
TGTGCCAGCAGCCCACCTCCGGGACAGGGCTACGAGCAGTACTTC
>.|.|TRBV6-5|TRBJ1-3
CASTAPGSGNTIYF
TGTGCCAGCACCGCCCCGGGATCAGGAAACACCATATATTTT
>.|.|TRBV9|TRBJ2-7
CASSVGGGHYEQYF
TGTGCCAGCAGCGTAGGGGGAGGCCACTACGAGCAGTACTTC
>once|TRBD1|TRBV5-1|TRBJ2-7
CASSSSGTGVYEQYF
TGCGCCAGCAGCTCCTCCGGGACAGGGGTTTACGAGCAGTACTTC
>few|.|TRBV10-3|TRBJ2-7
CAISEGPGDEQYF
TGTGCCATCAGTGAGGGCCCAGGGGACGAGCAGTACTTC
>.|.|TRBV28|TRBJ2-7
CASTLGTGFYEQYF
.
>.|TRBD2|TRBV28|TRBJ2-1
CASNPAGGPNNEQFF
TGTGCCAGCAATCCAGCGGGAGGACCCAACAATGAGCAGTTCTTC
>.|.|TRBV18|TRBJ2-5
CASSPGRQETQYF
TGTGCCAGCTCACCAGGGAGGCAAGAGACCCAGTACTTC
>.|.|TRBV2|TRBJ2-7
CADGQVGNNEQYF
TGTGCAGATGGGCAGGTGGGCAACAACGAGCAGTACTTC
>.|TRBD2|TRBV7-9|TRBJ2-1
CASSLGGSGVLNEQFF
TGTGCCAGCAGCTTAGGTGGTAGCGGGGTACTCAATGAGCAGTTCTTC
>few|TRBD1|TRBV3-1/TRBV3-2|TRBJ1-6
CASSRVDRGQKVSPLHF
TGTGCCAGCAGCCGGGTGGACAGGGGGCAAAAGGTTTCACCCCTCCACTTT
>.|.|TRBV29-1|TRBJ2-7
CSGGGGHESYEQYF
TGCAGCGGAGGGGGGGGACACGAGTCCTACGAGCAGTACTTC
>.|.|TRBV5-4|TRBJ2-4
CASSFGSETKNIQYF
TGTGCCAGCAGCTTTGGGAGCGAAACCAAAAACATTCAGTACTTC
>.|.|TRBV18|TRBJ1-2
CASSPFTRESRSGYTF
TGTGCCAGCTCACCCTTTACCCGGGAATCGCGGAGTGGCTACACCTTC
>.|TRBD1|TRBV19|TRBJ1-5
CASRPGTGDSQPQHF
TGTGCCAGTAGACCCGGGACAGGGGACTCTCAGCCCCAGCATTTT
>.|TRBD1|TRBV19|TRBJ1-4
CASRTTGGNEKLFF
TGTGCCAGTAGAACGACAGGGGGGAATGAAAAACTGTTTTTT
>.|.|TRBV9|TRBJ2-1
CASSVRSIQAEQFF
TGTGCCAGCAGCGTAAGGTCGATACAGGCGGAGCAGTTCTTC
>.|.|TRBV4-1|TRBJ2-1
CASSQDFFVRGYEQFF
TGCGCCAGCAGCCAAGATTTTTTCGTTCGGGGGTATGAGCAGTTCTTC
>.|TRBD1|TRBV10-1|TRBJ2-3
CASRPGQGTDTQYF
TGCGCCAGCAGGCCGGGACAGGGCACAGATACGCAGTATTTT
>.|TRBD1|TRBV4-1|TRBJ1-2
CASSQGDSINYGYTF
TGCGCCAGCAGCCAAGGGGACAGCATTAACTATGGCTACACCTTC
>.|.|TRBV6-2/TRBV6-3|TRBJ2-1
CASSTTKRYNEQFF
TGTGCCAGCAGCACCACCAAGAGGTACAATGAGCAGTTCTTC
>once|TRBD1|TRBV28|TRBJ2-1
CASSSRDRGSSYNEQFF
TGTGCCAGCAGTTCCCGGGACAGGGGAAGCTCCTACAATGAGCAGTTCTTC
>.|TRBD2|TRBV7-3|TRBJ2-1
CASSLLAATYNEQFF
TGTGCCAGCAGCTTACTAGCGGCAACCTACAATGAGCAGTTCTTC
>.|.|TRBV19|TRBJ2-5
CASSISRGETQYF
TGTGCCAGTAGTATATCCCGAGGAGAGACCCAGTACTTC
>once|TRBD1|TRBV24-1|TRBJ1-2
CATSDRTGGFGYTF
TGTGCCACCAGTGACAGGACAGGAGGGTTCGGCTACACCTTC
>.|TRBD1|TRBV6-5|TRBJ2-2
CASTPRTGTGELFF
TGTGCCAGCACCCCCCGGACAGGAACCGGGGAGCTGTTTTTT